This T cell receptor (beta chain) was identified in a study of blood T cell repertoires in COVID-19. Study background: From the United States, Italy and Spain came samples of acute and convalescent COVID-19. PBMCs, B-cell-depleted T cells, or T cells provided the cDNA or gDNA that made up the material.

Trimming cost V 1 base and J 6 bases; bases outside gene matches: 9. Germline CDR1 reads SGHKS; CDR2 reads YYEKEE (reference sequence). The length of the CDR3 is 16 residues. Original analysis: Using reference gene primer amplification, nucleated cell counts were estimated. The protocol was immunoSEQ multiplex PCR, while the TCRdb copy is restricted to in-frame clones and leaves out a portion. That table furnishes V, J and clone size, whereas the DNA furnished D and trimming. The sample has around 72,000 clones, roughly 88% seen once. The chain employs TRBV5-5 and TRBJ2-2; TRBD1 agrees at 7 bases. This TCR came from a man in his forties or fifties with acute or convalescent COVID-19. The sequencing sample was made of peripheral blood. The CDR3 reads CASSLNGRGIPGELFF. CDR3 sequence (DNA): TGTGCCAGCAGCTTGAACGGCAGGGGGATACCCGGGGAGCTGTTTTTT.